Shown below are 25 T cell receptor beta chains from a single sample sequenced in a study of Graves' ophthalmopathy and Graves' hyperthyroidism. The authors amplified TCR beta CDR3 regions from RNA transcripts. HTBI primers were used in a first-round RT-PCR, which preceded a second-round multiplex PCR. TCRdb reanalysed the multiplex PCR reads using MiXCR and keeps one entry per CDR3 protein. The sample lists 350,000 or so distinct CDR3 sequences; 15% to 20% were seen once. Sequencing used peripheral blood. Receptor source: an adult man with Graves' ophthalmopathy.

The chain uses TRBV4-2 and TRBJ2-2; the D gene is possibly TRBD1 (6 bases). Germline lookup yields CDR1 LGHNA and CDR2 YNFKEQ. V shed 3 bases and J shed 5 bases, with 13 bases lying between them. CDR3 length: 15 amino acids. The CDR3 here is CASSQRTVETGELFF. The DNA for the CDR3 is TGTGCCAGCAGCCAGCGGACAGTGGAGACCGGGGAGCTGTTTTTT.

The chain employs TRBV6-2 or TRBV6-3 and TRBJ2-5; 16 bases fit TRBD2. Germline V gene data show CDR1 as MNHEY and CDR2 as SVGEGT. This CDR3 contains 18 residues. The V and J ends lost 0 bases and 2 bases, in that order; junction bases with no gene match: 3. This chain's CDR3 is CASSYSGLAGGSQETQYF. The CDR3, as DNA: TGTGCCAGCAGTTACTCGGGACTAGCGGGAGGGAGTCAAGAGACCCAGTACTTC.

The chain joins TRBV20-1 to TRBJ2-5; possible D gene TRBD2, 6 bases. Germline CDR1 is DFQATT and CDR2 is SNEGSKA (reference sequence). V was cut by 1 base and J by 2 bases, with 8 bases left in between. The CDR3 is made up of 13 amino acids. Here the CDR3 DNA reads TGCAGTGCTAGAGTGGGGGGACAAGAGACCCAGTACTTC. Encoded protein: CSARVGGQETQYF.

This clonotype was detected ten times or more. The chain carries TRBV19 and TRBJ2-7, with 8 nucleotides matching TRBD2. The germline CDR1 and CDR2 sequences are LNHDA and SQIVND (reference sequence). After removal of 9 bases from V and 0 bases from J, the junction contained 13 bases not matched to a gene. The CDR3 consists of 16 residues. CDR3 sequence (DNA): TGTGCCAGCAAGAGGGGTCCCGGGGGGGGCTCCTACGAGCAGTACTTC. This encodes CASKRGPGGGSYEQYF.

The CDR3 nucleotides are TGTGCCAGCAGCTTTGGGAGGGAGGATCAGCCCCAGCATTTT. It translates to CASSFGREDQPQHF. The J gene is TRBJ1-5, the V gene TRBV2; D gene unclear. There are 14 residues in the CDR3. Trimming left V 6 bases short and J 5 bases short, with 14 bases between. Germline V gene data show CDR1 as SNHLY and CDR2 as FYNNEI.

Ten or more counts support this clonotype. The chain has TRBV7-6 and TRBJ2-5, with D maybe TRBD1 (6 bases). Germline loops: CDR1 SGHVS, CDR2 FNYEAQ. The CDR3 consists of 15 residues. V lost 1 base, J lost 6 bases, and 15 bases lay in between. CDR3 nucleotide sequence: TGTGCCAGCAGCTTAGTGCAGGGGTATTGGAAGACCCAGTACTTC. Amino acid sequence: CASSLVQGYWKTQYF.

The sample holds many counts of this clonotype. The V gene is TRBV19, the J gene TRBJ1-5; D perhaps matches TRBD1 (5 bases). Germline V CDR1 and CDR2: LNHDA, SQIVND (reference sequence). The CDR3 consists of 14 residues. Trimming cost V 3 bases and J 3 bases, with 9 bases left between them. CDR3 sequence: CASSIRDANQPQHF. CDR3 DNA sequence: TGTGCCAGTAGTATCCGGGACGCCAATCAGCCCCAGCATTTT. Filled out from reference TRBV19 and TRBJ1-5, the complete variable domain reads DGGITQSPKYLFRKEGQNVTLSCEQNLNHDAMYWYRQDPGQGLRLIYYSQIVNDFQKGDIAEGYSVSREKKESFPLTVTSAQKNPTAFYLCASSIRDANQPQHFGDGTRLSIL.

This clonotype was observed many times. The V and J genes are TRBV3-1 and TRBJ2-7, with 8 positions matching TRBD1. Trimming took 0 bases from V and 6 from J; bases not matched to a gene: 10. CDR1 is LGHDT and CDR2 is YNNKEL in the germline V gene (reference sequence). There are 16 residues in the CDR3. The CDR3 sequence is CASSQDQLGQGLEQYF. The CDR3, as DNA: TGTGCCAGCAGCCAAGATCAGTTAGGACAGGGCCTCGAGCAGTACTTC.

In this sample, this clonotype turned up many times. CDR3 DNA: TGTGCCAGCAGAGGACAGGGAGGAGGCACTGAAGCTTTCTTT. This gives the protein CASRGQGGGTEAFF. The chain links TRBV6-5 to TRBJ1-1; 8 nucleotides agree with TRBD1. Per the germline V gene, CDR1 is MNHEY and CDR2 is SVGAGI. The CDR3 contains 14 residues. V gave up 6 bases and J gave up 4 bases; unmatched junction bases: 7.

This clonotype was counted ten times or more. The J gene is TRBJ2-2, the V gene TRBV29-1; D may be TRBD2 (6 bases). CDR1 is SQVTM, CDR2 ANQGSEA, per germline. This CDR3 is 11 amino acids long. Trimming removed 7 bases at V and 6 bases at J, with 9 bases between. CDR3: CSAGGAGELFF. The CDR3 DNA reads TGCAGCGCTGGAGGGGCCGGGGAGCTGTTTTTT.

This clonotype was picked up many times. V gene TRBV4-1 combines with J gene TRBJ2-3; D is undetermined. The germline V gene has CDR1 MGHRA and CDR2 YSYEKL. V lost 3 bases, J lost 5 bases, and 12 bases lay in between. The CDR3 sequence is 14 residues long. The DNA for the CDR3 is TGCGCCAGCAGCCAGTCCCCTGGCCAAGATACGCAGTATTTT. This gives the protein CASSQSPGQDTQYF.

The J gene is TRBJ1-2, the V gene TRBV20-1; tentative D call: TRBD1 (6 bases). V was shortened by 1 base and J by 8 bases, with 11 bases between the two germline ends. Germline CDR1 and CDR2: DFQATT and SNEGSKA (reference sequence). This CDR3 spans 12 amino acids. CDR3 sequence reads: CSARGTALGYTF. CDR3 DNA sequence: TGCAGTGCTAGAGGGACAGCTCTCGGCTACACCTTC.

This clonotype was seen many times. The chain is built from TRBV30 and TRBJ1-1; D is perhaps TRBD1 (5 bases). The ends were cut back, 5 bases at V and 4 bases at J, with 8 bases in the middle. The CDR3 runs to 11 residues. The germline V gene encodes CDR1 GTSNPN and CDR2 SVGIG (reference sequence). The CDR3 DNA sequence: TGTGCCTGGTTCGGGGGCACTGAAGCTTTCTTT. Protein product: CAWFGGTEAFF.

This clonotype is a singleton in its sample. This sequence joins TRBV19 and TRBJ1-1; D possibly corresponds to TRBD1 (6 bases). The germline CDR1 and CDR2 sequences are LNHDA and SQIVND (reference sequence). The germline V and J ends were trimmed by 5 bases and 3 bases, with 19 bases remaining between them. CDR3 size: 16 residues. The CDR3 loop is CASSARTGTRDTEAFF. DNA of the CDR3: TGTGCCAGTAGTGCCCGGACCGGGACAAGAGACACTGAAGCTTTCTTT. Together with reference TRBV19 and TRBJ1-1, the CDR3 gives the full variable domain: DGGITQSPKYLFRKEGQNVTLSCEQNLNHDAMYWYRQDPGQGLRLIYYSQIVNDFQKGDIAEGYSVSREKKESFPLTVTSAQKNPTAFYLCASSARTGTRDTEAFFGQGTRLTVV.

This clonotype was detected many times. The rearrangement links TRBV20-1 to TRBJ2-5, with a weak D call TRBD2 (6 bases). Germline loops: CDR1 DFQATT, CDR2 SNEGSKA (reference sequence). CDR3 size: 12 residues. V lost 5 bases and J lost 5, with 12 bases in between. CDR3 nucleotide sequence: TGCAGTGCTGGAGGGAGGAGGGAGACCCAGTACTTC. Residues: CSAGGRRETQYF.

This clonotype was counted at least ten times. This chain joins TRBV6-5 and TRBJ1-5, with TRBD1 as a possible D gene (6 bases). The CDR3 totals 13 residues. CDR1 is MNHEY and CDR2 is SVGAGI in the germline V gene. Trimming took 2 bases from V and 6 from J, leaving 8 bases between them. The CDR3 sequence: CASSYEGGQPQHF. DNA for the CDR3: TGTGCCAGCAGTTACGAAGGGGGTCAGCCCCAGCATTTT.

A single count supports this clonotype. V and J are TRBV12-3 or TRBV12-4 and TRBJ2-6, with TRBD2 as a possible D gene (5 bases). The CDR3 runs 12 residues. V dropped 7 bases and J dropped 10 bases, with 11 bases sitting between them. CDR3 protein: CASTASGNVLTF. The CDR3 coding sequence is TGTGCCAGCACCGCTTCGGGGAACGTCCTGACTTTC.

This clonotype was observed many times. This rearrangement joins TRBV5-6 to TRBJ1-2; weak D call: TRBD1 (5 bases). The CDR3 consists of 14 residues. CDR1 is SGHDT and CDR2 is YYEEEE in the germline V gene. The V end lost 4 bases, the J end lost 2 bases, and 12 bases lay between the germline ends. The CDR3 reads CASSRSEGNYGYTF. DNA for the CDR3: TGTGCCAGCAGCCGGTCGGAGGGGAACTATGGCTACACCTTC.

The rearrangement uses TRBV7-2 and TRBJ2-5; D is possibly TRBD1 (6 bases). The length of the CDR3 is 15 residues. CDR1 is SGHTA, CDR2 FQGNSA, per germline. Trimming removed 1 base from V and 4 bases from J, with 13 bases in between. DNA of the CDR3: TGTGCCAGCAGCTTAGGAGTGGGGACAATAGAGACCCAGTACTTC. Its translation: CASSLGVGTIETQYF.

The V gene is TRBV20-1, the J gene TRBJ2-1, with TRBD2 matching 9 bases. V shed 1 base and J 8 bases; nucleotides not matched to a gene: 6. The CDR3 extends over 14 amino acids. Germline V CDR1 and CDR2: DFQATT, SNEGSKA (reference sequence). CDR3 residues: CSARVGSGGHEQFF. CDR3 nucleotide sequence: TGCAGTGCTAGAGTTGGCAGCGGGGGGCATGAGCAGTTCTTC.

At least ten counts were recorded for this clonotype. V and J are TRBV7-2 and TRBJ2-5; D uncertain. V lost 2 bases to trimming and J lost 5 bases, with 9 bases between them. The CDR3 loop spans 13 amino acids. The germline CDR1 and CDR2 sequences are SGHTA and FQGNSA. The CDR3 DNA reads as TGTGCCAGCAGCTTACTGCAGTCGGAGACCCAGTACTTC. It encodes CASSLLQSETQYF.

This clonotype was detected ten times or more. This chain uses TRBV12-5 with TRBJ1-1; 12 nucleotides align to TRBD1. The CDR3 length is 15 residues. Germline V gene data show CDR1 as LGHNT and CDR2 as FRNRAP. Germline trimming cut 8 bases from V and 1 base from J; bases unmatched to any gene: 5. The CDR3 DNA sequence: TGTGCTAGTACCCTGGGACAGGGGGCGAACACTGAAGCTTTCTTT. This encodes CASTLGQGANTEAFF.

The chain recombines TRBV19 with TRBJ2-7; TRBD1 matches at 7 bases. Germline V gives CDR1 LNHDA, CDR2 SQIVND (reference sequence). V trimming: 6 bases; J trimming: 0 bases; junction bases outside the gene matches: 8. This CDR3 has 15 residues. CDR3 DNA sequence: TGTGCCAGTAGCGACCGGGACAGCAACTCCTACGAGCAGTACTTC. Translated: CASSDRDSNSYEQYF.

This chain uses TRBV6-5 with TRBJ2-7; 9 positions agree with TRBD2. The ends lost 3 bases at V and 2 bases at J; junction bases unmatched: 2. This CDR3 comprises 14 residues. Germline lookup yields CDR1 MNHEY and CDR2 SVGAGI. The CDR3 DNA follows: TGTGCCAGCAGTTATGCGGGAGGGCCCTACGAGCAGTACTTC. Protein sequence: CASSYAGGPYEQYF.

This clonotype was observed many times. The chain combines TRBV25-1 with TRBJ1-2, with D perhaps TRBD1 (6 bases). Trimming cost V 8 bases and J 2 bases, with 9 bases left between them. This CDR3 is built from 12 residues. CDR1 is MGHDK and CDR2 is SYGVNS in the germline V gene. CDR3 bases: TGTGCCAGCGAAGGACAGAACTATGGCTACACCTTC. As protein: CASEGQNYGYTF.